One sample yielded the 19 T cell receptor beta chains listed below, sequenced in a study of identical twins. MiXCR was run by TCRdb on the 5' RACE reads, yielding one entry per CDR3 protein. Of some 710,000 distinct CDR3 sequences in the sample, less than 7% were seen once. Sequencing input: naive T cells sorted from blood. These receptors came from a man younger than 30 in good health.

This clonotype was detected a few times. Sequence at one end of the junction differs from germline and may be a read error. This sequence joins TRBV10-3 and TRBJ2-6; unclear D gene. The CDR3 is made up of 19 amino acids. Per the germline V gene, CDR1 is ENHRY and CDR2 is SYGVKD. This CDR3 reads CAIIESDPEASAGANVLTF. The DNA for the CDR3 is TGTGCCATCATTGAGTCGGACCCAGAGGCCTCCGCTGGGGCCAACGTCCTGACTTTC.

The chain links TRBV5-1 to TRBJ2-2, with TRBD2 identical over 11 bases. Germline trimming cut 3 bases from V and 7 bases from J; bases unmatched to any gene: 5. CDR3 length equals 15 residues. From germline, CDR1 is SGHRS and CDR2 YFSETQ. CDR3 nucleotide sequence: TGCGCCAGCAGCTCACCGGGACTAGCGGACGGGGAGCTGTTTTTT. It specifies CASSSPGLADGELFF.

This clonotype was found a few times. The CDR3 coding sequence is TGTGCCAGCAGCGCCGATAATTGGGGAGGGGGCCATGGCTACACCTTC. Its translation: CASSADNWGGGHGYTF. The chain uses TRBV9 and TRBJ1-2, with 7 bases lining up with TRBD1. The CDR3 is 16 residues long. Trimming cost V 3 bases and J 6 bases; bases outside gene matches: 14. Germline CDR1 is SGDLS and CDR2 is YYNGEE.

This chain uses TRBV4-2 with TRBJ2-6; 11 bases align to TRBD1. This CDR3 is built from 20 residues. Unmatched junction bases numbered 11, after V lost 4 bases and J lost 0 bases. Germline CDR1 is LGHNA and CDR2 is YNFKEQ. The CDR3 region has the DNA TGTGCCAGCAGCCCTGAGATCTTGGACAGGGGGCCCTCTGGGGCCAACGTCCTGACTTTC. Protein sequence: CASSPEILDRGPSGANVLTF.

This clonotype was recorded many times. V usage is TRBV20-1 and J usage is TRBJ2-1, with TRBD2 identical over 10 bases. The V gene's germline CDR1 is DFQATT and CDR2 SNEGSKA (reference sequence). With 3 bases clipped from V and 3 bases from J, the junction kept 14 bases outside the gene matches. This CDR3 is 18 amino acids long. CDR3: CSASDWVLAGRNYNEQFF. DNA for the CDR3: TGCAGTGCTAGTGATTGGGTACTAGCGGGAAGGAACTACAATGAGCAGTTCTTC.

The chain combines TRBV4-1 with TRBJ2-3; 9 bases agree with TRBD2. V trimming: 4 bases; J trimming: 7 bases; junction bases outside the gene matches: 9. The CDR3 extends over 15 amino acids. Looked up from germline, CDR1 is MGHRA and CDR2 is YSYEKL. CDR3 nucleotides: TGCGCCAGCAGCCCCTTGGGGCTAGCGGGAAATACGCAGTATTTT. This translates into CASSPLGLAGNTQYF.

There are many counts of this clonotype. The V and J genes are TRBV27 and TRBJ2-1, with a tentative D call TRBD2 (5 bases). CDR3 size: 12 residues. CDR1 is MNHEY and CDR2 is SMNVEV in the germline V gene (reference sequence). The V and J ends lost 4 bases and 9 bases respectively, with 10 bases between them. The CDR3 loop is CASSWAGVEQFF. In DNA, the CDR3 is TGTGCCAGCAGTTGGGCCGGGGTTGAGCAGTTCTTC.

This clonotype was observed a few times. Written as DNA, the CDR3 is TGTGCCAGCAGCCCCTTTGTAGCAACCTCTGGAAACACCATATATTTT. Protein sequence: CASSPFVATSGNTIYF. The V call is TRBV6-1, the J call TRBJ1-3; D gene unclear. V lost 6 bases and J lost 0, with 15 bases in between. Germline V gene sequence: CDR1 MNHNS, CDR2 SASEGT. This CDR3 has 16 residues.

This clonotype was recorded at least ten times. This chain uses TRBV7-9 with TRBJ2-7; weak D call: TRBD1 (6 bases). The germline V and J ends were trimmed by 7 bases and 6 bases, with 22 bases remaining between them. This CDR3 has 15 amino acids. Germline CDR1 SEHNR, CDR2 FQNEAQ (reference sequence). CDR3 sequence (DNA): TGTGCCAGCACCGCGGACAGAGGGGGTTTGGGCGAGCAGTACGTC. This encodes CASTADRGGLGEQYV.

This clonotype was counted at least ten times. An end of the junction does not agree with germline; a read error may underlie this. The chain links TRBV3-1 to TRBJ1-5, with 8 bases fitting TRBD1. Germline V CDR1 and CDR2: LGHDT, YNNKEL (reference sequence). The CDR3 is made up of 13 amino acids. CDR3 loop: CASSQDRGQPQHF. CDR3 sequence (DNA): TGTGCCAGCAGTCAAGACAGGGGTCAGCCCCAGCATTTT. Full variable domain (rest looked up from reference TRBV3-1 and TRBJ1-5): DTAVSQTPKYLVTQMGNDKSIKCEQNLGHDTMYWYKQDSKKFLKIMFSYNNKELIINETVPNRFSPKSPDKAHLNLHINSLELGDSAVYFCASSQDRGQPQHFGDGTRLSIL.

This clonotype was observed many times. V is TRBV24-1 and J is TRBJ2-1, with 9 bases lining up with TRBD2. The CDR3 length is 17 residues. J was trimmed by 0 bases and V by 4 bases; bases with no gene match: 6. The germline V gene encodes CDR1 KGHDR and CDR2 SFDVKD. The CDR3 loop is CATSDSSGRFSYNEQFF. CDR3 bases: TGTGCCACCAGTGACTCCAGCGGGAGGTTCTCCTACAATGAGCAGTTCTTC.

This clonotype was recorded at least ten times. The gene calls are TRBV5-1 and TRBJ1-1, with a possible D match to TRBD1 (5 bases). The CDR3 consists of 17 residues. Germline CDR1 SGHRS, CDR2 YFSETQ. V was trimmed by 3 bases and J by 2 bases, leaving 20 bases between them. The CDR3 DNA reads TGCGCCAGCAGCTGGTACGATGGACTGACAGCTAACACTGAAGCTTTCTTT. It translates to CASSWYDGLTANTEAFF.

This clonotype was seen more than once but under ten times. The chain has TRBV28 and TRBJ2-4, with a weak D call TRBD2 (5 bases). CDR1 and CDR2 from the germline V gene are MDHEN and SYDVKM. V was clipped by 3 bases and J by 9 bases, with 12 bases between them. The CDR3 length is 13 residues. The DNA for the CDR3 is TGTGCCAGCAGTTTTGGGGAGTTAGCCATTCAGTACTTC. Translating it yields CASSFGELAIQYF.

The chain uses TRBV11-2 and TRBJ2-2; no clear D gene. CDR1 and CDR2 (germline): SGHAT, FQNNGV. Trimming took 3 bases from V and 2 from J, leaving 7 bases between them. CDR3 length: 14 amino acids. The CDR3 region has the DNA TGTGCCAGCAGCTTCGTAGAAAACACCGGGGAGCTGTTTTTT. It is translated as CASSFVENTGELFF. The full variable domain, rest sourced from reference TRBV11-2 and TRBJ2-2, is EAGVAQSPRYKIIEKRQSVAFWCNPISGHATLYWYQQILGQGPKLLIQFQNNGVVDDSQLPKDRFSAERLKGVDSTLKIQPAKLEDSAVYLCASSFVENTGELFFGEGSRLTVL.

V is TRBV20-1 and J is TRBJ1-5; D remains ambiguous. Germline loops: CDR1 DFQATT, CDR2 SNEGSKA (reference sequence). The V end was cut by 2 bases, the J end by 4 bases, with 6 bases between. The CDR3 covers 12 residues. CDR3 nucleotides: TGCAGTGCTAGATCGGGGAATCAGCCCCAGCATTTT. Residues: CSARSGNQPQHF.

The rearrangement joins TRBV6-1 to TRBJ2-2; TRBD2 might be the D (6 bases). V was trimmed by 6 bases and J by 2 bases, leaving 10 bases between them. There are 14 residues in the CDR3. The germline CDR1 and CDR2 sequences are MNHNS and SASEGT. The CDR3 DNA reads TGTGCCAGCAGGGTAGCGGTTAACACCGGGGAGCTGTTTTTT. Translated: CASRVAVNTGELFF.

The gene calls are TRBV20-1 and TRBJ2-1, with 7 bases lining up with TRBD2. Germline CDR1 is DFQATT and CDR2 is SNEGSKA (reference sequence). J lost 10 bases, V lost 1 base, and 7 bases had no gene match. The CDR3 has 13 amino acids. The CDR3 sequence is CSARVAGIWEQFF. The CDR3 DNA sequence: TGCAGTGCTAGAGTAGCGGGTATCTGGGAGCAGTTCTTC.

This clonotype was seen ten or more times. The chain is built from TRBV12-3 or TRBV12-4 and TRBJ1-2; perhaps TRBD1 as D (5 bases). The CDR3 is made up of 15 amino acids. Deletions cut 5 bases from V and 2 bases from J, with 15 bases between. The CDR3: CASSLDRVTNYGYTF. CDR3 nucleotides: TGTGCCAGCAGTCTCGACAGAGTAACCAACTATGGCTACACCTTC.

This clonotype was detected many times. The chain employs TRBV5-5 and TRBJ2-7; 8 bases are shared with TRBD2. CDR1 is SGHKS and CDR2 is YYEKEE in the germline V gene (reference sequence). Trimming removed 4 bases from V and 5 bases from J; junction bases left unmatched: 5. The length of the CDR3 is 13 residues. CDR3 loop: CASSLPGLDEQYF. CDR3 coding DNA: TGTGCCAGCAGCCTTCCGGGACTAGACGAGCAGTACTTC.